A selection of T cell receptor beta chains follows, all from one sample in a study of blood T cell repertoires in COVID-19. Profiling relied on immunoSEQ multiplex PCR, and the TCRdb table lists in-frame clones only, not all of them. Of over 200,000 clones listed, roughly nine tenths are singletons. The sample consisted of PBMCs or T cells enriched from blood (not recorded which). Receptors originate from a man in his thirties or forties who had recovered from COVID-19. Each CDR3 is given with its conserved first and last residue. D genes are given only for firm matches. Only part of the rows carry a size: once, few, many, or a class if the clone is expanded.

d_gene,v_gene,abundance,j_gene,CDR3nt,CDR3aa
-,TRBV28,-,TRBJ2-6,TGTGCCAGCAGACGTTCGTTCTGGGGGCGAGTTTCTGGGGCCAACGTCCTGACTTTC,CASRRSFWGRVSGANVLTF
-,TRBV13,-,TRBJ2-3,TGTGCCAGCAGCTTAACGTCGGGGACTTACACAGATACGCAGTATTTT,CASSLTSGTYTDTQYF
-,TRBV13,-,TRBJ1-1,TGTGCCAGCAGCCAAAGGGGGTATGGGGCTTTCTTT,CASSQRGYGAFF
-,TRBV25-1,-,TRBJ1-2,TGTGCCAGCAGTGACACCATAGGGACGGGACTGCGGTATGGCTACACCTTC,CASSDTIGTGLRYGYTF
TRBD2,TRBV19,-,TRBJ2-7,TGTGCCAGTAGTATTTCTAGCGGGAGCAACTCCTACGAGCAGTACTTC,CASSISSGSNSYEQYF
TRBD2,TRBV18,-,TRBJ2-2,TGTGCCAGCTCCCCGGGACTAGCGTCGAACACCGGGGAGCTGTTTTTT,CASSPGLASNTGELFF
-,TRBV19,-,TRBJ1-5,TGTGCCAGTAGTACGGTGGGCAATCAGCCCCAGCATTTT,CASSTVGNQPQHF
TRBD2,TRBV7-2,-,TRBJ2-1,TGTGCCAGCAGCTTTCTACTAGCGGGGCTCCCCTACAATGAGCAGTTCTTC,CASSFLLAGLPYNEQFF
-,TRBV27,-,TRBJ2-7,TGTGCCAGCAGTTATTCGAACACATACGAGCAGTACTTC,CASSYSNTYEQYF
TRBD2,TRBV5-1,once,TRBJ2-1,TGCGCCAGCAGCTTGGTTGTTGGTAGCGGGGCCCCCAATGAGCAGTTCTTC,CASSLVVGSGAPNEQFF
-,TRBV28,-,TRBJ1-4,TGTGCCAGCCAAGTTGGAGGGTCAACTAATGAAAAACTGTTTTTT,CASQVGGSTNEKLFF
-,TRBV30,-,TRBJ2-5,TGTGCCTGGAGTGTTTGGGCGAAAGAACAAGAGACCCAGTACTTC,CAWSVWAKEQETQYF
TRBD1,TRBV19,-,TRBJ2-7,TGTGCCAGTACCAAATCGGGACAGGGATCGACCTACGAGCAGTACTTC,CASTKSGQGSTYEQYF
TRBD2,TRBV2,once,TRBJ2-1,TGTGCCAGCAGTGGAGGCCTAGCGGGAGCCGAGACGGACAATGAGCAGTTCTTC,CASSGGLAGAETDNEQFF
TRBD2,TRBV7-9,-,TRBJ2-5,TGTGCCAGCAGCTCCCCTTTTGACGGGGCTAGCGGGAGAGAGACCCAGTACTTC,CASSSPFDGASGRETQYF